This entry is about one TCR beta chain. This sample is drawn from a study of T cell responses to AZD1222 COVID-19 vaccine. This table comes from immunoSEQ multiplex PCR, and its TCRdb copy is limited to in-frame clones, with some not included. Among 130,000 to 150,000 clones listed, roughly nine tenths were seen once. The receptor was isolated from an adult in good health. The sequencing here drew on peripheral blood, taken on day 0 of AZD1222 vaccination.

The CDR3 nucleotides read TGTGCCAGCAGCGCACCCCTCCACTTT. Its protein product is CASSAPLHF. J is TRBJ1-6 and V is TRBV3-1 (or the pseudogene TRBV3-2); D gene ambiguous. With 5 bases removed from V and 11 bases from J, the gap between germline ends came to 1 base. CDR3 size: 9 residues. Per germline, CDR1 LGHDT and CDR2 YNNKEL (reference sequence).